This TCR beta chain was retrieved from a study of T cell responses to AZD1222 COVID-19 vaccine. Notes on the study in general: In a largely white British group with more females than males, clonal diversity was possibly underestimated. Spike-wide coverage was observed for vaccine-associated CD4 TCRs, with dominant responses at 160-218 and 743-854. The study sampled repertoires only after the peak T cell response. Baseline seropositivity occurred in only six AZD1222 recipients.

Assay used: immunoSEQ multiplex PCR; TCRdb lists only in-frame clones, some missing. Of tens of thousands of clones in the sample, around nine tenths are singletons; the top ten hold approximately 5%. Germline assignment: CDR1 LNHNV and CDR2 YYDKDF (reference sequence). Trimming took 3 bases from V and 8 from J, leaving 19 bases between them. The CDR3 contains 15 residues. On this clone: The antigen is not known.

The TCR sequence derives from an adult in good health. The sequences come from peripheral blood, collected on day 0 of MenACWY control vaccination. V usage is TRBV15 and J usage is TRBJ1-2, with D perhaps matching TRBD1 (5 bases). The CDR3 DNA follows: TGTGCCACCAGCAGCCTTCAGGAGGGGAGGGAGGGCTACACCTTC. This sequence encodes CATSSLQEGREGYTF.